This TCR beta chain originates from a study of cytomegalovirus exposure and HLA in healthy donors. Study-wide context: When 398 donors were genotyped, approximately 80% of them were found to fall in the Caucasian-associated ancestry cluster. Study-wide results and limits: Presence/absence analyses rested on an assumption that sequencing depth was roughly uniform across donors. In a later analysis, a missense DCLRE1C variant was linked to TCR beta V- and J-gene trimming.

This clone was counted a single time. Its target is not known. The PCR ran on 60 Vbeta and 13 Jbeta primers. Some clones are missing from TCRdb's copy, which holds only in-frame ones; the method was immunoSEQ multiplex PCR. The sample lists about 100,000 clones, approximately 76% seen once, with roughly 19% in the top ten. V was cut by 6 bases and J by 4 bases, with 12 bases left in between. Germline CDR1 SQVTM, CDR2 ANQGSEA. The CDR3 runs 13 residues. The specimen sequenced was PBMCs. The chain uses TRBV29-1 and TRBJ2-2; perhaps TRBD1 as D (6 bases). The source of this sequence is a woman aged 60-75 years in good health and CMV-seropositive. CDR3: CSVDGTSTGELFF. The CDR3 DNA sequence: TGCAGCGTCGATGGGACATCCACCGGGGAGCTGTTTTTT.